Each of the 3 T cell receptor beta chains below was sequenced from the same sample in a study of blood T cell repertoires in COVID-19. The protocol was immunoSEQ multiplex PCR, while the TCRdb copy is restricted to in-frame clones and leaves out a portion. The data show over 200,000 clones, around 80% seen once. The material sequenced was peripheral blood. The receptors come from a woman aged 45-65 years with acute or convalescent COVID-19.

V and J are TRBV19 and TRBJ2-7; 7 bases fit TRBD2. V lost 5 bases and J lost 3; bases outside the gene matches: 10. CDR1 is LNHDA, CDR2 SQIVND, per germline (reference sequence). The CDR3 covers 15 residues. The chain's CDR3 is CASSGALGGFYEQYF. The CDR3 nucleotides read TGTGCCAGTAGTGGTGCCTTGGGAGGGTTCTACGAGCAGTACTTC.

The chain joins TRBV24-1 to TRBJ1-2; TRBD1 agrees at 12 bases. The CDR3 consists of 16 residues. The germline V gene has CDR1 KGHDR and CDR2 SFDVKD. Trimming at V came to 6 bases and at J to 2 bases, leaving 6 bases not matched to a gene. CDR3 bases: TGTGCCACCAGTCCCGGGACAGGGGGCGTGAACTATGGCTACACCTTC. Its protein is CATSPGTGGVNYGYTF.

The chain uses TRBV5-8 and TRBJ1-6; tentatively, D is TRBD1 (6 bases). The CDR3 has 16 residues. Germline assignment: CDR1 SGHTS and CDR2 YDEGEE. With 1 base removed from V and 6 bases from J, the gap between germline ends came to 14 bases. This CDR3 reads CASSLWGPVPNSPLHF. In nucleotides, the CDR3 is TGTGCCAGCAGCTTGTGGGGGCCTGTTCCTAATTCACCCCTCCACTTT.